Described below is a single T cell receptor (beta chain) sequence and its context. Its antigen target is currently unknown. The record has no base qualities; no much larger clone is one base away. Deletion took 5 bases off V and 4 bases off J, with a span of 9 bases between the germline ends. CDR1 is given as MDHEN and CDR2 as SYDVKM, both from the germline V gene. The CDR3 measures 12 amino acids from cysteine to phenylalanine. Only the CDR3 part of the read is kept: 36 bases, read in frame from the first base. The donors were healthy, HIV-negative adults who had no recently reported acute infections or vaccinations. Every donor was a Caucasian adult residing in Nashville, Tennessee, USA. Magnetic negative selection was used to enrich CD4+ T cells, after which naive cells were positively selected on CD45RA and the negative fraction became the memory subset. Blood was collected by leukapheresis, and PBMCs were isolated by Ficoll-Histopaque density gradient centrifugation and then cryopreserved in liquid nitrogen vapor phase. Purity and quantity of every magnetically sorted T cell population were checked by analytical flow cytometry. Each sorted fraction had its genomic DNA isolated and then quantified by UV absorbance on a Nanodrop 2000c.

The data stem from a study of shared clonotypes between healthy human individuals (TCRdb year 2020). Regarding the research as a whole: A couple of women and a few men aged 18 to 49 years were included in the cohort. To estimate repertoire size and how much clonotypes are shared between individuals, the study performed deep sequencing of blood TCR repertoires from a handful of healthy adults. Each donor's leukapheresis produced roughly between roughly 0.94 and 9.5 billion PBMCs. To increase sequencing depth and limit assay-specific biases, different laboratories used diverse techniques to prepare libraries and sequence TCR repertoires. For each donor, CD4 naive and CD4 memory were each given three plates, CD8 naive was given two plates, and CD8 memory was given one plate.

TCR CDR3 regions were amplified from genomic DNA by multiplex PCR using the deep immunoSEQ assay. Extracted genomic DNA from each cell subset was distributed evenly across all wells of several immunoSEQ 96-well plates, and each plate was treated as a replicate. For sorted subsets, each replicate PCR was loaded with about 0.2 ug genomic DNA, equivalent to about 33,000 T cell genomes. The purified libraries were quantified using a Qubit 3.0 fluorometer, sized with a Bioanalyzer 2100, and then quantified again using the KAPA Library Quantification kit. A separate single-read 150-cycle Illumina NextSeq 550 flow cell was used to sequence each immunoSEQ 96-well plate. As for how the authors treated the data: Because the immunoSEQ output held only junctional sequences and lacked quality scores, the filtering could not match the filtering applied to full-length reads. Sequences were annotated with PyIR, a Python wrapper for IgBLAST v1.9, and V/J genes and CDR3 were assigned using IMGT germline references. Any read was removed if the V/J assignment was weak (E-value above 1e-6), the CDR3 was missing, or the read contained stop codons, out-of-frame junctions, or ambiguous translated residues. A V3J clonotype was defined by an identical inferred V gene, J gene, and CDR3 amino acid sequence. To compute the percentage overlap between repertoires, the number of shared unique clonotypes was divided by the size of the smaller repertoire. Repertoire richness was assessed with RTK rarefaction, the Chao1 estimator, and Recon v2.1 estimates of unobserved clonotypes. For all TCRbeta clonotypes obtained by the gDNA method from a few donors, generation probabilities were computed with OLGA. In TCRdb, the immuneACCESS table is reduced to in-frame sequences with V and J assigned. These tables do not hold every clone; where another copy was compared, an unresolved V gene accounts for under half, and the others remain unexplained. V, J and clone size are taken as reported in that table, and D and trimming were inferred from the DNA itself. This sample comprises about 770,000 clones, approximately 72% of them detected only once. Of the sample, about 1.8% falls within the top ten clones.

The investigation overall reported the following: Pairwise subsampling indicated that sequencing depth was expected to affect the degree of clonotype sharing among donors. The small number of donors limited the genetic and exposure-history diversity represented. Clonotypes shared by all four sorted-subset donors showed higher generation probabilities than non-shared clonotypes. Larger estimated clonotype richness was generally found for naive subsets than for memory subsets. When several donors were compared, the shared fraction of clonotypes was about 5% for naive CD4, about 4% for naive CD8, roughly 2.5% for memory CD4, and roughly 0.43% for memory CD8. Only blood was sampled, and tissue TCR repertoires likely differ from those in blood. Even with the large sequencing depth, rarefaction of the sorted-subset datasets indicated that sequencing was incomplete.

The TCR originated in a woman in her twenties or thirties in good health. The V gene is TRBV28 and the J gene is TRBJ2-7; 6 matching bases give a weak D call of TRBD1. The sequencing sample was made of memory CD4+ T cells sorted from blood. The sample's cell subset or site label, in plain terms: CD45RA-negative fraction. In nucleotides, the sequence is TGTGCCAGCAGTCAGGACAGATACGAGCAGTACTTC. The encoded protein is CASSQDRYEQYF.